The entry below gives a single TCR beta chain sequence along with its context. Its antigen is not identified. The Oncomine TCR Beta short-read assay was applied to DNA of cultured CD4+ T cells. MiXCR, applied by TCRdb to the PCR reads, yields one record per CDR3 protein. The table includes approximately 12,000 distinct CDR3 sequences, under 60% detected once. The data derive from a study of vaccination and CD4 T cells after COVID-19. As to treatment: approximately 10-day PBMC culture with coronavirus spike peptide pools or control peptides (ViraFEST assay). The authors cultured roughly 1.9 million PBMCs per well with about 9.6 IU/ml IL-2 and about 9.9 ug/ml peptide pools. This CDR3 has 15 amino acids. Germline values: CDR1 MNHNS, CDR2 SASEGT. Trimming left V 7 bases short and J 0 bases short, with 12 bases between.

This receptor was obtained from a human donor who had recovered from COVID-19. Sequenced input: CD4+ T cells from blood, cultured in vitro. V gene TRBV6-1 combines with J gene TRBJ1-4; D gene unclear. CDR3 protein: CASTGVGTTNEKLFF. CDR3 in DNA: TGTGCCAGCACCGGGGTAGGGACAACTAATGAAAAACTGTTTTTT.